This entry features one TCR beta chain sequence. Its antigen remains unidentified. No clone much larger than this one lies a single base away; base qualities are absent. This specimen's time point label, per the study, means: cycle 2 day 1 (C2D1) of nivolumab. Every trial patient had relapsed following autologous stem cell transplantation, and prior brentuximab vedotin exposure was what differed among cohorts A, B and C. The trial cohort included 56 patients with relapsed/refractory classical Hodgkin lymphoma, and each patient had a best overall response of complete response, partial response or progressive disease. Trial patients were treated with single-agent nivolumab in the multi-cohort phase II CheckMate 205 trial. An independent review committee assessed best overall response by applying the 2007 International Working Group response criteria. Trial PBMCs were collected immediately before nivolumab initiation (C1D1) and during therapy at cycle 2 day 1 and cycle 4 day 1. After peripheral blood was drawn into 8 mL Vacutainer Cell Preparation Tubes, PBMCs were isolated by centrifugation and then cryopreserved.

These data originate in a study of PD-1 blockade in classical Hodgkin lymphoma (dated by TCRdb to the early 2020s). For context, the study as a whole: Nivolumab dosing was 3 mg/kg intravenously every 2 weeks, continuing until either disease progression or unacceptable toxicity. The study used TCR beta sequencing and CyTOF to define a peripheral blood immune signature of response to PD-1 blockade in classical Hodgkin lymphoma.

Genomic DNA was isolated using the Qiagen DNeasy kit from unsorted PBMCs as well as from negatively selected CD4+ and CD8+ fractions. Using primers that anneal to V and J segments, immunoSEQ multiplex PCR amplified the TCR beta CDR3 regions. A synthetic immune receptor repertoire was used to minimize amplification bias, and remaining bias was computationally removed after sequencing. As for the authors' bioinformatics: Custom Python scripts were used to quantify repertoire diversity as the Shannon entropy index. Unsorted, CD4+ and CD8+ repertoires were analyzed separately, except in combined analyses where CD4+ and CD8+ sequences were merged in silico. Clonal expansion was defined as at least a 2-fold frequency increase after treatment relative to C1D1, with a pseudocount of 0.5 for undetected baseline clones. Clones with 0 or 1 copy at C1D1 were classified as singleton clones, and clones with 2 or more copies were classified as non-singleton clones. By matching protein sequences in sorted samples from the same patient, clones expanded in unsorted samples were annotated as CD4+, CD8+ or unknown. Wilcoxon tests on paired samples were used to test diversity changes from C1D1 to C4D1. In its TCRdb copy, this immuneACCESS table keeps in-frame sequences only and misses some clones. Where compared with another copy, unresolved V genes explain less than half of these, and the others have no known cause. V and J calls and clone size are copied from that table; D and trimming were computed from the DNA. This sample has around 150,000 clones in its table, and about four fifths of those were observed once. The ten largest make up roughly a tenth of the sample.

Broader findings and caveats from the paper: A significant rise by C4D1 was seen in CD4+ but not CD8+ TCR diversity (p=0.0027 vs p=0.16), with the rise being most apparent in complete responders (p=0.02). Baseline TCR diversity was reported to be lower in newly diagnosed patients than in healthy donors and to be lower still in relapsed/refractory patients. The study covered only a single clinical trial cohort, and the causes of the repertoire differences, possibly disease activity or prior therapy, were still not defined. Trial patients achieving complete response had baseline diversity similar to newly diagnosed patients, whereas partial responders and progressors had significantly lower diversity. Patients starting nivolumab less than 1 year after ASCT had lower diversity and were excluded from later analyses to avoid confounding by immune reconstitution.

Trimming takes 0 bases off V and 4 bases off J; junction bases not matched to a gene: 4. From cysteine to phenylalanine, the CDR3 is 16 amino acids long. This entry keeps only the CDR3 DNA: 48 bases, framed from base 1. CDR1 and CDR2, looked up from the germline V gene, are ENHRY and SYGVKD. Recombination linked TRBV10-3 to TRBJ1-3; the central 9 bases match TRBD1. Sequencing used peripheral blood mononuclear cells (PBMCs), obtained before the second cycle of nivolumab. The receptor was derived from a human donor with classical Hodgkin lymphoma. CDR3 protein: CAISESRDRAGNTIYF. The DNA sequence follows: TGTGCCATCAGTGAGTCCCGGGACAGGGCCGGAAACACCATATATTTT.